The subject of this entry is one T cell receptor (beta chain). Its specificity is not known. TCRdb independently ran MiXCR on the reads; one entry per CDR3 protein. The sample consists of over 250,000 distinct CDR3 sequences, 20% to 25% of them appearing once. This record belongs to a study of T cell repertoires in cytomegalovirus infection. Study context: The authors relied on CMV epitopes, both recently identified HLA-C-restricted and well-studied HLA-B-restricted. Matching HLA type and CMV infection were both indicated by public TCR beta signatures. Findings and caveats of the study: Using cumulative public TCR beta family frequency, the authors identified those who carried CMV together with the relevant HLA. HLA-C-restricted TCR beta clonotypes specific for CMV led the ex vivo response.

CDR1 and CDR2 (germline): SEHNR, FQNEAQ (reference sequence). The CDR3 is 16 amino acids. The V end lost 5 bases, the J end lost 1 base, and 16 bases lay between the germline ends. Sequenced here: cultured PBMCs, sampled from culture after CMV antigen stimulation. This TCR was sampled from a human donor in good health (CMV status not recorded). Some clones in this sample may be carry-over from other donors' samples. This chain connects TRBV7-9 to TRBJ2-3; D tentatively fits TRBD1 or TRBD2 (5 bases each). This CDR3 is CASSPRGLGGTDTQYF. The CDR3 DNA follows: TGTGCCAGCAGCCCTAGAGGGCTAGGGGGCACAGATACGCAGTATTTT.